The clone carrying this T cell receptor beta chain was seen only once. Its antigen is unidentified. This sample was taken from a study of post-analysis software for immune sequencing data. Overall study results and limits: Elevated frequency relative to controls characterized roughly five TRBV segments in patients, TRBV5-6, TRBV5-1 and TRBV20-1 among them. Controls showed significantly higher normalized Chao1 diversity than did multiple sclerosis patients. When the samples were clustered directly with F measure, those that had been prepared in the same batch showed strong co-clustering.

CDR3 length equals 13 residues. From germline, CDR1 is MNHNS and CDR2 SASEGT. The germline V and J ends were trimmed by 7 bases and 5 bases, with 14 bases remaining between them. Unique molecular identifiers were carried by the TCR beta cDNA libraries. It was from roughly 1 to 10 million T cells that some 470,000 cDNA molecules came. TCRdb itself ran the PCR reads through MiXCR, one entry per CDR3 protein. The top ten clones hold about 11% of a sample with almost 700,000 distinct CDR3 sequences, 55% to 60% of them seen once. The clonotype comes from a girl aged 2 to 10 with multiple sclerosis. V gene TRBV6-1 combines with J gene TRBJ1-2; no definite D call. Sequenced sample: blood. The CDR3 is CASKTVQVYGYTF. The CDR3 nucleotides are TGTGCCAGCAAGACGGTCCAGGTATATGGCTACACCTTC.